These 13 T cell receptor beta chains were all obtained from the same sample, sequenced in a study of PD-L1 blockade in urothelial cancer. The time point here: pretreatment peripheral blood. Assay used: immunoSEQ multiplex PCR; TCRdb lists only in-frame clones, some missing. In the table there are some 56,000 clones, around 86% of which are singletons. The sample here was PBMCs, taken around atezolizumab (anti-PD-L1) treatment. These receptors were taken from a man between 65 and 79 years old with urothelial cancer.

J is TRBJ2-2 and V is TRBV29-1, with 9 bases matching TRBD2. The CDR3 covers 13 residues. Germline lookup yields CDR1 SQVTM and CDR2 ANQGSEA. J gave up 5 bases and V 4 bases, and 2 bases lay outside the gene matches. CDR3 in DNA: TGCAGCGTTGGACTAGCGGCAACCGGGGAGCTGTTTTTT. It codes for CSVGLAATGELFF.

The CDR3 DNA is TGCACCCTCGCGATGGACAGGCTCTACGAGCAGTACTTC. Residues: CTLAMDRLYEQYF. The V and J genes are TRBV1 and TRBJ2-7; the tabulated D call, TRBD1, remains unverified against the DNA. TRBV1 is tagged as a pseudogene. The CDR3 totals 13 residues.

The chain is built from TRBV2 and TRBJ1-2; 7 bases are shared with TRBD1. The trim removed 4 bases at V and 2 bases at J, leaving 4 bases unmatched. The CDR3 length is 14 residues. Germline V lookup: CDR1 SNHLY, CDR2 FYNNEI. CDR3 in amino acids: CASSGDRDNYGYTF. CDR3 DNA: TGTGCCAGCAGTGGAGACAGGGACAACTATGGCTACACCTTC.

This chain uses TRBV6-1 with TRBJ2-5; 9 bases align to TRBD2. Losses at the gene ends were 1 base for V and 5 bases for J; bases not matched to a gene: 8. This CDR3 has 16 amino acids. Germline CDR1 MNHNS, CDR2 SASEGT. The CDR3 reads CASSEEAGGRWETQYF. DNA for the CDR3: TGTGCCAGCAGTGAAGAGGCGGGAGGGCGCTGGGAGACCCAGTACTTC.

The V and J genes are TRBV11-3 and TRBJ2-5; the match to TRBD2 covers 8 bases. Per the germline V gene, CDR1 is SGHNT and CDR2 is YENEEA. CDR3 length: 17 residues. The V segment lost 1 base and the J segment 4 bases; nucleotides outside the gene matches: 11. The CDR3 DNA reads TGTGCCAGCAGCTTAGGAGGTTGGGGAACTAGCGGAGAGACCCAGTACTTC. Its translation is CASSLGGWGTSGETQYF.

The J gene is TRBJ2-1, the V gene TRBV6-5; possible D gene TRBD2, 6 bases. Germline V gene sequence: CDR1 MNHEY, CDR2 SVGAGI. Trimming left V 0 bases short and J 7 bases short, with 10 bases between. The CDR3 loop spans 14 amino acids. CDR3 sequence reads: CASSYSAGGNEQFF. CDR3 coding DNA: TGTGCCAGCAGTTACTCAGCGGGCGGGAATGAGCAGTTCTTC.

V and J are TRBV2 and TRBJ2-7; 9 positions agree with TRBD2. CDR1 and CDR2 (germline): SNHLY, FYNNEI. This CDR3 is built from 16 residues. V shed 4 bases, J shed 0 bases, and the junction held 7 bases outside the gene matches. CDR3 nucleotide sequence: TGTGCCAGCAGTGGGCGACTAGCGGCATTCTCCTACGAGCAGTACTTC. This gives the protein CASSGRLAAFSYEQYF.

This chain joins TRBV10-3 and TRBJ2-1, with 10 bases matching TRBD1. CDR1 and CDR2 from the germline V gene are ENHRY and SYGVKD. Unmatched junction bases numbered 4, after V lost 2 bases and J lost 9 bases. The CDR3 has 14 residues. The CDR3 loop is CAISEDRGQVEQFF. The DNA of the CDR3 is TGTGCCATCAGTGAGGACAGGGGGCAGGTTGAGCAGTTCTTC.

The CDR3: CASTSGSGRANTGELFF. The CDR3 DNA reads TGTGCCAGCACCTCCGGTAGCGGGAGGGCCAACACCGGGGAGCTGTTTTTT. This chain uses TRBV9 with TRBJ2-2; 11 nucleotides agree with TRBD2. The junction had 9 bases not matched to a gene; V was cut back by 6 bases and J by 2 bases. Per the germline V gene, CDR1 is SGDLS and CDR2 is YYNGEE. The CDR3 has 17 residues.

V gene TRBV5-1 combines with J gene TRBJ2-1; 13 positions match TRBD2. In germline, CDR1 is SGHRS, CDR2 YFSETQ. After removal of 2 bases from V and 6 bases from J, the junction contained 2 bases not matched to a gene. The CDR3 runs 15 residues. CDR3 DNA sequence: TGCGCCAGCAGCTTCGGGACTAGCGGGGTCAATGAGCAGTTCTTC. Protein: CASSFGTSGVNEQFF.

The chain uses TRBV2 and TRBJ2-1; TRBD2 matches at 7 bases. J gave up 5 bases and V 2 bases, and 6 bases lay outside the gene matches. This CDR3 has 15 residues. CDR1 is SNHLY, CDR2 FYNNEI, per germline. The CDR3 sequence: CASSETQRGNNEQFF. DNA for the CDR3: TGTGCCAGCAGTGAAACCCAGCGGGGCAACAATGAGCAGTTCTTC.

The gene calls are TRBV4-1 and TRBJ2-5; no clear D gene. This CDR3 contains 15 residues. CDR1 MGHRA and CDR2 YSYEKL come from the germline V gene. The V gene lost 0 bases and the J gene lost 4 bases, with 12 bases spanning the gap. DNA of the CDR3: TGCGCCAGCAGCCAAGATCAGGCCAACACAGAGACCCAGTACTTC. Its translation: CASSQDQANTETQYF.

This clone was observed a single time. The V call is TRBV25-1, the J call TRBJ2-3; 7 bases line up with TRBD1. The CDR3 has 15 residues. Germline V CDR1 and CDR2: MGHDK, SYGVNS. V dropped 3 bases and J dropped 14; count of bases not matched to a gene: 17. The CDR3 region is CASSEEDREHRYAYF. For the CDR3, the DNA is TGTGCCAGCAGTGAGGAAGACAGGGAGCACAGATACGCGTATTTT. Filled out from reference TRBV25-1 and TRBJ2-3, the complete variable domain reads EADIYQTPRYLVIGTGKKITLECSQTMGHDKMYWYQQDPGMELHLIHYSYGVNSTEKGDLSSESTVSRIRTEHFPLTLESARPSHTSQYLCASSEEDREHRYAYFGPGTRLTVL.